The 2 T cell receptor beta chains below all came from one sample that was sequenced in a study of shared clonotypes between healthy human individuals. TCRdb's table, derived via immunoSEQ multiplex PCR, lists solely in-frame clones and lacks some. The data contain over a million clones, approximately 98.5% of them singletons. The source material was naive CD4+ T cells sorted from blood. The subset here: CD45RA+ positively selected. These receptors all come from a man younger than 45 in good health.

The gene calls are TRBV6-1 and TRBJ2-7, with D possibly TRBD2 on 5 matching bases. Germline-derived CDR1 and CDR2 are MNHNS and SASEGT. V was pared by 7 bases and J by 6 bases, with 13 bases between. The CDR3 is 12 residues long. The CDR3 sequence is CASNEGLVEQYF. As DNA, the CDR3 is TGTGCCAGCAACGAGGGTTTGGTCGAGCAGTACTTC.

This chain links TRBV7-6 with TRBJ2-7; D gene unclear. Between the trimmed V and J ends, which lost 1 base and 5 bases, there was a span of 12 bases. From germline, CDR1 is SGHVS and CDR2 FNYEAQ. The length of the CDR3 is 14 residues. CDR3 loop: CASSLGIGVNEQYF. CDR3 in DNA: TGTGCCAGCAGCTTAGGCATTGGGGTCAACGAGCAGTACTTC.